Following are 25 T cell receptor beta chains from one sample sequenced in a study of T-cell reconstitution after alpha-beta-depleted transplantation in children. Using unique molecular identifiers, the investigators prepared the TCRbeta library. TCRdb fed the PCR reads into MiXCR, producing one record per CDR3 protein. The table records roughly 280,000 distinct CDR3 sequences, 11% of them present only once. Sequenced material: peripheral blood, taken 180 days after TCRalphabeta/CD19-depleted stem cell transplant. The receptors originated from a male patient aged 2 to 9 who had a stem cell transplant for chronic granulomatous disease, so the T cells may come from the graft donor.

This clonotype showed up many times. The V gene is TRBV5-1, the J gene TRBJ2-2; D is perhaps TRBD2 (6 bases). V dropped 0 bases and J dropped 1 base, with 10 bases sitting between them. The CDR3 covers 16 residues. The germline V gene encodes CDR1 SGHRS and CDR2 YFSETQ. CDR3 nucleotide sequence: TGCGCCAGCAGCTTGGCTGGCGGGATGAACACCGGGGAGCTGTTTTTT. This encodes CASSLAGGMNTGELFF.

This chain joins TRBV18 and TRBJ2-5, with unresolved D. The germline V gene encodes CDR1 KGHSH and CDR2 LQKENI. The ends were cut back, 2 bases at V and 5 bases at J, with 6 bases in the middle. CDR3 length: 12 residues. The CDR3 DNA follows: TGTGCCAGCTCACCATATTCGGAGACCCAGTACTTC. Residues: CASSPYSETQYF.

This clonotype came up many times. The chain links TRBV12-3 or TRBV12-4 to TRBJ2-1, with 9 bases matching TRBD2. Trimming cost V 6 bases and J 4 bases; bases outside gene matches: 7. The length of the CDR3 is 15 residues. CDR3 nucleotides: TGTGCCAGCAGCCCGGGGGCGGGAGGGTACAATGAGCAGTTCTTC. As protein: CASSPGAGGYNEQFF.

The sample holds a few counts of this clonotype. This CDR3 reads CASSEEGLALTGELFF. The CDR3 DNA reads TGTGCCAGCAGTGAAGAGGGACTAGCCCTTACCGGGGAGCTGTTTTTT. The V gene is TRBV2, the J gene TRBJ2-2, with 9 bases aligning to TRBD2. CDR1 and CDR2 (germline): SNHLY, FYNNEI. The trim removed 1 base at V and 5 bases at J, leaving 5 bases unmatched. This CDR3 has 16 amino acids.

This clonotype occurred many times. V gene TRBV12-3 or TRBV12-4 combines with J gene TRBJ2-5; D unresolved. The CDR3 sequence is 13 residues long. Trimming took off 2 bases at V and 3 bases at J, with 7 bases between the two ends. The CDR3 reads CASSLSAKETQYF. CDR3 nucleotides: TGTGCCAGCAGTTTATCAGCGAAAGAGACCCAGTACTTC.

The chain joins TRBV24-1 to TRBJ2-3; 13 positions agree with TRBD2. Trimming took 4 bases from V and 6 from J; bases not matched to a gene: 3. Per the germline V gene, CDR1 is KGHDR and CDR2 is SFDVKD. The CDR3 spans 15 residues. In DNA, the CDR3 is TGTGCCACCAGTGAACTAGCGGGAGGGCCCGATACGCAGTATTTT. Residues: CATSELAGGPDTQYF.

This clonotype was seen repeatedly, ten times or more. The J gene is TRBJ1-2, the V gene TRBV15, with TRBD1 matching 8 bases. This CDR3 has 13 amino acids. Germline V gene data show CDR1 as LNHNV and CDR2 as YYDKDF (reference sequence). Trimming cost V 8 bases and J 6 bases; bases outside gene matches: 8. The CDR3 loop is CATVTTGEDGYTF. CDR3 DNA: TGTGCCACCGTCACGACAGGGGAGGATGGCTACACCTTC.

This clonotype was counted many times. The chain carries TRBV20-1 and TRBJ2-1, with D tentatively TRBD1 (6 bases). Germline CDR1 and CDR2: DFQATT and SNEGSKA (reference sequence). The CDR3 is made up of 13 amino acids. V shed 6 bases and J shed 4 bases, with 13 bases lying between them. The CDR3 protein is CSATWTVYNEQFF. CDR3 coding DNA: TGCAGTGCAACCTGGACAGTGTACAATGAGCAGTTCTTC.

In its sample, this clonotype was seen many times. The rearrangement uses TRBV11-1 and TRBJ2-2; D not certain. Germline loops: CDR1 SGHAT, CDR2 FQDESV (reference sequence). V was clipped by 2 bases and J by 7 bases, with 17 bases between them. The CDR3 runs to 16 residues. The CDR3 DNA is TGTGCCAGCAGCTTATTAGAGAAAGGGCTTAACGGGGAGCTGTTTTTT. Amino acids: CASSLLEKGLNGELFF.

Ten or more counts support this clonotype. The V and J genes are TRBV28 and TRBJ2-7; 8 positions match TRBD2. CDR1 MDHEN and CDR2 SYDVKM come from the germline V gene. The CDR3 contains 10 residues. CDR3 amino acids: CGSGAYEQYF. The CDR3 DNA is TGTGGTAGCGGGGCCTACGAGCAGTACTTC.

This clonotype was observed at least ten times. The CDR3, as DNA: TGTGCCAGCAGTTTATTGCCTCGAGGGAACACCGGGGAGCTGTTTTTT. Translation gives CASSLLPRGNTGELFF. The gene calls are TRBV12-3 or TRBV12-4 and TRBJ2-2; no clear D. The CDR3 spans 16 residues. Deletions cut 2 bases from V and 1 base from J, with 11 bases between.

The chain links TRBV18 to TRBJ1-4; TRBD1 agrees at 7 bases. CDR1 is KGHSH, CDR2 LQKENI, per germline. The CDR3 is 16 residues long. The ends lost 3 bases at V and 2 bases at J; junction bases unmatched: 6. CDR3 region: CASSPQGVSTNEKLFF. The CDR3 DNA sequence: TGTGCCAGCTCACCTCAGGGGGTGTCGACTAATGAAAAACTGTTTTTT.

This clonotype was seen at least ten times. The chain links TRBV12-3 or TRBV12-4 to TRBJ2-5; 9 bases fit TRBD2. V was clipped by 5 bases and J by 2 bases; unmatched bases: 9. This CDR3 is built from 16 residues. The CDR3 DNA reads TGTGCCAGCAGTCTAATAATAGCGGGGGAACAAGAGACCCAGTACTTC. Protein product: CASSLIIAGEQETQYF.

The V and J genes are TRBV28 and TRBJ2-7, with D perhaps matching TRBD1 or TRBD2 (6 bases each). The CDR3 has 15 residues. The germline V gene encodes CDR1 MDHEN and CDR2 SYDVKM. Deletions cut 6 bases from V and 2 bases from J, with 17 bases between. CDR3 sequence (DNA): TGTGCCAGCAGACTTGGAGGGGGGCCCACCTACGAGCAGTACTTC. Protein sequence: CASRLGGGPTYEQYF.

This clonotype was detected ten times or more. V is TRBV12-3 or TRBV12-4 and J is TRBJ2-1; TRBD2 might be the D (6 bases). V was cut by 5 bases and J by 4 bases, with 12 bases left in between. CDR3 size: 14 residues. The CDR3 protein is CASSVTSVYNEQFF. CDR3 nucleotides: TGTGCCAGCAGTGTGACTAGTGTGTACAATGAGCAGTTCTTC.

This clonotype was detected only a few times. The chain couples TRBV18 to TRBJ1-1; D remains ambiguous. Germline assignment: CDR1 KGHSH and CDR2 LQKENI. The V gene lost 4 bases and the J gene lost 1 base, with 7 bases spanning the gap. The CDR3 is 13 amino acids. The CDR3 is CASSLKSNTEAFF. The CDR3 DNA reads TGTGCCAGCTCACTAAAGTCGAACACTGAAGCTTTCTTT. The full variable domain, rest sourced from reference TRBV18 and TRBJ1-1, is NAGVMQNPRHLVRRRGQEARLRCSPMKGHSHVYWYRQLPEEGLKFMVYLQKENIIDESGMPKERFSAEFPKEGPSILRIQQVVRGDSAAYFCASSLKSNTEAFFGQGTRLTVV.

As regards this clonotype: A single base separates this from a much larger clone, so it may be a read error. This chain connects TRBV5-1 to TRBJ2-5; 7 nucleotides match TRBD1. J gave up 4 bases and V 4 bases, and 13 bases lay outside the gene matches. Germline CDR1 and CDR2: SGHRS and YFSETQ. This CDR3 region has 16 residues. CDR3 sequence (DNA): TGCGCCAGCAGCAACTCCGGGACAAGGGGGCGAGAGACCCAGTACTTC. Residues: CASSNSGTRGRETQYF.

CDR3 amino acids: CASRASGVENTEAFF. The CDR3 coding sequence is TGTGCCAGCAGAGCGAGTGGGGTTGAGAACACTGAAGCTTTCTTT. The chain joins TRBV2 to TRBJ1-1; D call uncertain. The CDR3 loop spans 15 amino acids. The germline V and J ends were trimmed by 6 bases and 1 base, with 15 bases remaining between them. Germline lookup yields CDR1 SNHLY and CDR2 FYNNEI.

This clonotype was counted many times. The genes are TRBV5-1 and TRBJ2-2, with D possibly being TRBD1 or TRBD2 (5 bases each). The CDR3 is 14 amino acids. Germline V CDR1 and CDR2: SGHRS, YFSETQ. The V end lost 0 bases, the J end lost 6 bases, and 9 bases lay between the germline ends. For the CDR3, the DNA is TGCGCCAGCAGCTTGGACGGGGCGCCCGGGGAGCTGTTTTTT. Translating it yields CASSLDGAPGELFF.

This clonotype was recorded at least ten times. The V gene is TRBV7-3, the J gene TRBJ2-5, with D perhaps being TRBD1 or TRBD2 (5 bases each). Between the trimmed V and J ends, which lost 1 base and 7 bases, there was a span of 13 bases. Germline CDR1 and CDR2: SGHTA and FQGTGA. This CDR3 is 14 amino acids long. The CDR3 region is CASSLRASGGTQYF. The DNA for the CDR3 is TGTGCCAGCAGCTTAAGGGCTAGTGGGGGGACCCAGTACTTC. The full variable domain, completed using reference TRBV7-3 and TRBJ2-5, is GAGVSQTPSNKVTEKGKYVELRCDPISGHTALYWYRQSLGQGPEFLIYFQGTGAADDSGLPNDRFFAVRPEGSVSTLKIQRTERGDSAVYLCASSLRASGGTQYFGPGTRLLVL.

This clonotype has ten or more counts. The chain recombines TRBV12-3 or TRBV12-4 with TRBJ1-5; D gene unclear. The CDR3 extends over 14 amino acids. V lost 8 bases and J 0 bases, leaving 11 bases between the germline ends. CDR3 in DNA: TGTGCCAGCTCTCCGATAATTAGCAATCAGCCCCAGCATTTT. Translated: CASSPIISNQPQHF.

Regarding this clonotype: A much bigger clone sits one base away, suggesting this may be a read error. This chain links TRBV7-2 with TRBJ2-7; D gene uncertain. Trimming shortened V by 2 bases and J by 7 bases, and 12 bases separated the two germline ends. Germline loops: CDR1 SGHTA, CDR2 FQGNSA. The CDR3 extends over 13 amino acids. CDR3: CASSLKRRVEQYF. CDR3 DNA: TGTGCCAGCAGCTTAAAGCGTAGAGTTGAGCAGTACTTC.

This clonotype has at least ten counts. The rearrangement links TRBV5-1 to TRBJ2-7; either TRBD1 or TRBD2 may supply D (5 bases each). V was pared by 5 bases and J by 1 base, with 10 bases between. This CDR3 spans 13 amino acids. Germline values: CDR1 SGHRS, CDR2 YFSETQ. The DNA for the CDR3 is TGCGCCAGCAGATCGGGGCTTTCCTACGAGCAGTACTTC. Protein: CASRSGLSYEQYF.

This clonotype showed up many times. The chain carries TRBV20-1 and TRBJ2-7, with 7 bases lining up with TRBD2. The CDR3 loop spans 13 amino acids. V lost 6 bases, J lost 4 bases, and 9 bases stayed unmatched. Per germline, CDR1 DFQATT and CDR2 SNEGSKA (reference sequence). The DNA of the CDR3 is TGCAGTGCGATTTCTAGCGGAATATACGAGCAGTACTTC. Translation gives CSAISSGIYEQYF.

In its sample, this clonotype was seen many times. This chain links TRBV5-6 with TRBJ1-2; D gene ambiguous. This CDR3 region has 15 residues. The germline V and J ends were trimmed by 4 bases and 5 bases, with 18 bases remaining between them. In germline, CDR1 is SGHDT, CDR2 YYEEEE. The CDR3 loop reads CASSAPLSGRYGYTF. The CDR3, as DNA: TGTGCCAGCAGCGCTCCCCTTTCGGGAAGGTATGGCTACACCTTC.